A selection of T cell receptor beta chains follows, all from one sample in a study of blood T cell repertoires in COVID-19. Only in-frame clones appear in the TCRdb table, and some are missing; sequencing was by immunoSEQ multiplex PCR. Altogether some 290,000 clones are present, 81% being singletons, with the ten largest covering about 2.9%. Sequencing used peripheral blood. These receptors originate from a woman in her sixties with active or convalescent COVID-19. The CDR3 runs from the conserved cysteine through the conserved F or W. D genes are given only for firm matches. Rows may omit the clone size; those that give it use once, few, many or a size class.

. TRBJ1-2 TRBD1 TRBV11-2 TGTGCCAGCAGGGACCCGGGACAGGGAGACTATGGCTACACCTTC CASRDPGQGDYGYTF
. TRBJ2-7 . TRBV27 TGTGCCAGCAGTTTATTTTCCTCGAAGGGGGTGGAGCAGTACTTC CASSLFSSKGVEQYF
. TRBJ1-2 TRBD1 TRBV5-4 TGTGCCAGCAGCTTAAGGCAGGGGGTTAACTATGGCTACACCTTC CASSLRQGVNYGYTF
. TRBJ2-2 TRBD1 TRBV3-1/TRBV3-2 TGTGCCAGCAGCCACTTGGGGACAGGGGGCGCGAGCGGGGAGCTGTTTTTT CASSHLGTGGASGELFF
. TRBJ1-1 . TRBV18 TGTGCCAGCTCACCTCGCCGGGAGCAGATGAACACTGAAGCTTTCTTT CASSPRREQMNTEAFF
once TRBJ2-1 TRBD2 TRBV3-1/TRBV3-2 TGTGCCAGCAGCCAAGATCGGTTTTTAAGCGGGGGGGGGCACAATGAGCAGTTCTTC CASSQDRFLSGGGHNEQFF
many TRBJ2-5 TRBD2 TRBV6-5 TGTGCCAGCAGTTTCCCTAGCGGGGGGGCCCTGGAGACCCAGTACTTC CASSFPSGGALETQYF
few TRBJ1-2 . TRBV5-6 TGTGCCAGCAGCCCCTCCCCTCTTAACTATGGCTACACCTTC CASSPSPLNYGYTF
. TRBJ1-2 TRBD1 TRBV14 TGTGCCAGCAGCCAAGATTTGGGGACAGGGCTAGACTATGGCTACACCTTC CASSQDLGTGLDYGYTF
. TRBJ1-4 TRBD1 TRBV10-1 TGCGCCAGCACCCTGACAGGGGTGGAAAAACTGTTTTTT CASTLTGVEKLFF
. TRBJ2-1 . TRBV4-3 TGCGCCAGCAGCCAGTCCTTTCTCGTTAACAATGAGCAGTTCTTC CASSQSFLVNNEQFF
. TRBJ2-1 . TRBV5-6 TGTGCCAGCAGCTTGTCACCGGGGTGGGGTTTGAATGAGCAGTTCTTC CASSLSPGWGLNEQFF
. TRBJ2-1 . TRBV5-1 TGCGCCAGCAGCTTGGCAGGGACCTACAATGAGCAGTTCTTC CASSLAGTYNEQFF
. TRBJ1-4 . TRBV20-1 TGCAGTGCTAGTTCTGCCCTAGCCACTGAAAAACTGTTTTTT CSASSALATEKLFF
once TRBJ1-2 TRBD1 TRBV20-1 TGCAGTGCTAGTTCCGGGACAGGGGGCAACTATGGCTACACCTTC CSASSGTGGNYGYTF
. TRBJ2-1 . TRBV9 TGTGCCAGCAGCGGGTTTGGCCCTAATGAGCAGTTCTTC CASSGFGPNEQFF
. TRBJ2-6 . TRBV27 TGTGCCAGCCCACCAACCTGGGCCAGGTACTCTGGGGCCAACGTCCTGACTTTC CASPPTWARYSGANVLTF
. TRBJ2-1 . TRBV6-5 TGTGCCAGCACCGCAGCACAGGGAGAGAGGGAGCAGTTCTTC CASTAAQGEREQFF
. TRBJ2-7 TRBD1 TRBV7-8 TGTGCCAGCAGCTTCGGGTGGGACAGGGGGCCCGACGAGCAGTACTTC CASSFGWDRGPDEQYF
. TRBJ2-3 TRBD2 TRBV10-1 TGCGCCAGCAGTTCGGGACTAGCGGGGGGCACAGATACGCAGTATTTT CASSSGLAGGTDTQYF
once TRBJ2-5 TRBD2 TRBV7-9 TGTGCCAGCAGCTTCCGGGAGGGGACCCAGTACTTC CASSFREGTQYF
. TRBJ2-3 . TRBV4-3 TGCGCCAGCAGCCAAGAAGGTCGGGGCACAGATACGCAGTATTTT CASSQEGRGTDTQYF
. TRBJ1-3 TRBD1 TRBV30 TGTGCCCGGAGCTTCCGGCGAACACAGGGGACGGATGGAAACACCATATATTTT CARSFRRTQGTDGNTIYF
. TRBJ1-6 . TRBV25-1 TGTGCCAGCAGTACTCCTAGAGGCTCCTATAATTCACCCCTCCACTTT CASSTPRGSYNSPLHF
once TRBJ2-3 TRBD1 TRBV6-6 TGTGCCAGCAGCCGACCAGGGGGAGGCACAGATACGCAGTATTTT CASSRPGGGTDTQYF
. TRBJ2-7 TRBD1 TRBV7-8 TGTGCCAGTTCGCGACAGGGGGTGATCTACGAGCAGTACTTC CASSRQGVIYEQYF
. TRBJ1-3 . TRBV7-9 TGTGCCAGCAGCGCCCTCCGGGACTCCGGGGGTGGTGGAAACACCATATATTTT CASSALRDSGGGGNTIYF
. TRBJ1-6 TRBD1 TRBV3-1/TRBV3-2 TGTGCCAGCAGCCGGAGGACAGGTTCCCCCCTCCACTTT CASSRRTGSPLHF
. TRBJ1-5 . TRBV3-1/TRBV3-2 TGTGCCAGCAGCCAAGATTTCAGCAGCGGAAATCAGCCCCAGCATTTT CASSQDFSSGNQPQHF
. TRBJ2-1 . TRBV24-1 TGTGCCACCAGTGATTTGGCAGAACAGGCTAATGAGCAGTTCTTC CATSDLAEQANEQFF
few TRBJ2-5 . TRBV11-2 TGTGCCAGTTCACAGGGACACCAAGAGACCCAGTACTTC CASSQGHQETQYF
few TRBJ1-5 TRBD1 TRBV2 TGTGCCAGCAGTGGACAGGGGGGAAATCAGCCCCAGCATTTT CASSGQGGNQPQHF
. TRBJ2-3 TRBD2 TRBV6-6 TGTGCCAGCAGTTACGGACTAGGATCCGATACGCAGTATTTT CASSYGLGSDTQYF
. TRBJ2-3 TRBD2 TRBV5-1 TGCGCCAGCAGCTCGAGCGGGGGGGATGCAGATACGCAGTATTTT CASSSSGGDADTQYF
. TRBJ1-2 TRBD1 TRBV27 TGTGCCAGCAGAGCTAATCAGGGGGTAGGCTACACCTTC CASRANQGVGYTF
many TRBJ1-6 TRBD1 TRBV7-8 TGTGCCAGCAGCCTCGGGACAGGGGATTCACCCCTCCACTTT CASSLGTGDSPLHF
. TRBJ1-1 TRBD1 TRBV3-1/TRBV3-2 TGTGCCAGCAGCCACCGGGACAGAGGAGAAGCTTTCTTT CASSHRDRGEAFF
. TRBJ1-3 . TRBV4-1 TGCGCCAGCAGCCAGCGGCCTGGAAACACCATATATTTT CASSQRPGNTIYF
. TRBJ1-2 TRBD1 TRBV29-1 TGCAGCGTTGGGGACAGGGAACGTGGCTACACCTTC CSVGDRERGYTF
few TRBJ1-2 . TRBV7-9 TGTGCCAGCAGCTTCCGGGACACCGATAACTATGGCTACACCTTC CASSFRDTDNYGYTF
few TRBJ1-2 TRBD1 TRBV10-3 TGTGCCATCAGTGAGCCACCGGACAGGGGGAATGGCTACACCTTC CAISEPPDRGNGYTF
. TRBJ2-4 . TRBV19 TGTGCCAGTAGAACATCGGGACACCAGAAGGCGGCCAAAAACATTCAGTACTTC CASRTSGHQKAAKNIQYF
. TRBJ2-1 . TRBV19 TGTGCCAGTAGTATAAGATTCCCCGGTGGTGAGCAGTTCTTC CASSIRFPGGEQFF
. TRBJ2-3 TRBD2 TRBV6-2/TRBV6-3 TGTGCCAGCAGTTACTCGCCCGGGACTAGCGGGGGGGCCACAGATACGCAGTATTTT CASSYSPGTSGGATDTQYF
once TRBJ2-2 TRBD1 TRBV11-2 TGTGCCAGCAGCACCGGGACAGGGAAGACCACCGGGGAGCTGTTTTTT CASSTGTGKTTGELFF
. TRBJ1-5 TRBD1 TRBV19 TGTGCCAGTAGTATAGGTCTGACAGGGAGGAATCAGCCCCAGCATTTT CASSIGLTGRNQPQHF
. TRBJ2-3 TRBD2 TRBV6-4 TGTGCCAGCAGCCGACTAGCGGGGGGGCCCGGGGATACGCAGTATTTT CASSRLAGGPGDTQYF
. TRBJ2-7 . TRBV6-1 TGTGCCAGCAGTGAACAAGGACAGTTAATCCATCAGCAGTACTTC CASSEQGQLIHQQYF
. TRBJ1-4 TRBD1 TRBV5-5 TGTGCCAGCAGCTTAACAGGGGGAGGTGAAAAACTGTTTTTT CASSLTGGGEKLFF
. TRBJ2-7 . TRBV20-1 TGCAGTGCTAGAGTGGGCAACGAGCAGTACTTC CSARVGNEQYF